This T cell receptor beta chain derives from a study of blood T cell repertoires in COVID-19. Study-wide context: Collection of acute and convalescent COVID-19 samples took place in the United States, Italy and Spain.

Participants were aged roughly 18 to 90 years, lived in about two dozen US areas, and enrolled virtually. Clinical history reported by participants formed the basis on which cohorts were assigned. TCRdb keeps only in-frame clones here, not all; method: immunoSEQ multiplex PCR. The sample carries 200,000 to 300,000 clones, approximately 89% recorded once. From germline, CDR1 is SGHAT and CDR2 FQNNGV. The CDR3 totals 17 residues. The junction had 13 bases not matched to a gene; V was cut back by 5 bases and J by 2 bases. J is TRBJ2-3 and V is TRBV11-2, with 7 bases fitting TRBD1. The sequence was obtained from a woman in her forties with acute COVID-19. Source material: PBMCs or T cells enriched from blood (not recorded which). The CDR3 nucleotides are TGTGCCAGCAGCCCCCGTCGGGACAGCCAGCCCACAGATACGCAGTATTTT. Its translation is CASSPRRDSQPTDTQYF. Drawing the rest from reference TRBV11-2 and TRBJ2-3, the complete variable domain is EAGVAQSPRYKIIEKRQSVAFWCNPISGHATLYWYQQILGQGPKLLIQFQNNGVVDDSQLPKDRFSAERLKGVDSTLKIQPAKLEDSAVYLCASSPRRDSQPTDTQYFGPGTRLTVL.